A selection of T cell receptor beta chains follows, all from one sample in a study of radiotherapy plus CTLA-4 blockade in lung cancer. TCRdb's copy holds only in-frame clones and misses some; the assay was immunoSEQ multiplex PCR. This repertoire shows some 100,000 clones, under 85% found once; its top ten account for roughly 15%. This specimen consisted of peripheral blood, obtained from a patient treated with radiotherapy plus ipilimumab. These receptors were collected from a human donor with non-small cell lung cancer that progressed on radiotherapy plus ipilimumab. CDR3s include the opening cysteine and the closing phenylalanine or tryptophan. A D gene is named only where the DNA matches it firmly. Only some rows state a clone size, as once, few, many or a class for expanded clones.

-,TRBV9,-,TRBJ2-7,CASSGDGYEQYF,TGTGCCAGCAGCGGAGACGGGTACGAGCAGTACTTC
few,TRBV7-9,-,TRBJ2-7,CASGWRPYEQYF,TGTGCCTCGGGTTGGAGGCCTTACGAGCAGTACTTC
-,TRBV7-2,-,TRBJ2-2,CASSPLLSTGELFF,TGTGCCAGCAGCCCACTTTTAAGCACCGGGGAGCTGTTTTTT
-,TRBV5-6,-,TRBJ1-2,CASSSLGERINYGYTF,TGTGCCAGCAGCTCCCTTGGGGAACGAATCAACTATGGCTACACCTTC
-,TRBV19,-,TRBJ1-1,CASSAPPRMLEAFF,TGTGCCAGTAGTGCTCCGCCGCGCATGCTTGAAGCTTTCTTT
few,TRBV4-2,-,TRBJ1-1,CASSQDRRAFF,TGTGCCAGCAGCCAAGACAGAAGGGCTTTCTTT
once,TRBV30,-,TRBJ1-2,CAWSYRYGYTF,TGTGCCTGGAGTTATCGCTATGGCTACACCTTC
once,TRBV18,-,TRBJ1-3,CASSRGGSGPGNTIYF,TGTGCCAGCTCGAGGGGTGGGAGTGGACCTGGAAACACCATATATTTT
once,TRBV9,-,TRBJ2-3,CASSGEYGSPITDTQYF,TGTGCCAGCAGCGGAGAATACGGGAGTCCTATCACAGATACGCAGTATTTT
once,TRBV5-5,TRBD2,TRBJ2-3,CASSSGLASTDTQYF,TGTGCCAGCAGCTCTGGACTAGCGAGCACAGATACGCAGTATTTT
-,TRBV10-3,TRBD1,TRBJ2-2,CAIRQQGANTGELFF,TGTGCCATCAGGCAACAGGGGGCGAACACCGGGGAGCTGTTTTTT
-,TRBV7-3,TRBD1,TRBJ1-2,CASSLDWDRGYGYGYTF,TGTGCCAGCAGCTTAGACTGGGACAGGGGCTATGGCTATGGCTACACCTTC
-,TRBV11-3,-,TRBJ2-7,CASSLGLDEQYF,TGTGCCAGCAGCTTAGGACTAGACGAGCAGTACTTC
-,TRBV5-6,-,TRBJ1-1,CASSLRGYTEAFF,TGTGCCAGCAGCTTACGAGGGTACACTGAAGCTTTCTTT
-,TRBV4-1,-,TRBJ2-3,CASQGSRTDTQYF,TGCGCCAGCCAAGGCTCCCGCACAGATACGCAGTATTTT
-,TRBV30,TRBD2,TRBJ2-3,CAWTQAGGFTDTQYF,TGTGCCTGGACCCAAGCGGGAGGGTTCACAGATACGCAGTATTTT
few,TRBV14,-,TRBJ1-1,CASSQVGASTEAFF,TGTGCCAGCAGCCAAGTAGGGGCTAGCACTGAAGCTTTCTTT
once,TRBV11-3,-,TRBJ1-3,CASSLDPGSSGNTIYF,TGTGCCAGCAGCTTAGATCCGGGGAGCTCTGGAAACACCATATATTTT
-,TRBV18,-,TRBJ2-3,CASSPIREPFSTDTQYF,TGTGCCAGCTCACCAATCAGAGAACCTTTTAGCACAGATACGCAGTATTTT
once,TRBV28,TRBD2,TRBJ2-7,CASSRPTSGRGEQYF,TGTGCCAGCAGTCGCCCAACTAGCGGGAGAGGCGAGCAGTACTTC
once,TRBV6-5,-,TRBJ2-7,CASRQGHEQYF,TGTGCCAGCAGACAGGGCCACGAGCAGTACTTC
-,TRBV5-6,TRBD2,TRBJ2-2,CASSLGTRGSGELFF,TGTGCCAGCAGCTTGGGGACTAGAGGGAGCGGGGAGCTGTTTTTT
-,TRBV11-2,-,TRBJ2-7,CASSPNVRAREQYF,TGTGCCAGCAGCCCCAATGTCCGCGCTCGCGAGCAGTACTTC
-,TRBV4-2,-,TRBJ1-3,CASSQDQQPPGNTIYF,TGTGCCAGCAGCCAAGATCAACAGCCTCCTGGAAACACCATATATTTT
-,TRBV5-4,TRBD2,TRBJ2-1,CASSGGTSVGSSYNEQFF,TGTGCCAGCAGCGGGGGGACTAGCGTGGGGAGCTCCTACAATGAGCAGTTCTTC
-,TRBV27,TRBD1,TRBJ1-5,CASSLTRDRGYSCNQPQHF,TGTGCCAGCAGTTTAACTCGGGACAGGGGGTACTCTTGCAATCAGCCCCAGCATTTT
-,TRBV4-3,-,TRBJ2-7,CASSRAEGHEQYF,TGCGCCAGCAGCCGGGCAGAGGGCCACGAGCAGTACTTC
-,TRBV18,-,TRBJ1-6,CASSGEVRGSPLHF,TGTGCCAGCTCAGGGGAGGTGAGGGGTTCACCCCTCCACTTT
-,TRBV5-4,-,TRBJ2-7,CASRRGTENEQYF,TGTGCCAGCAGGCGGGGGACAGAAAACGAGCAGTACTTC
-,TRBV19,-,TRBJ1-1,CASKGRTEAFF,TGTGCCAGTAAAGGGCGTACTGAAGCTTTCTTT
-,TRBV7-9,-,TRBJ2-6,CASSFPRLLSGANVLTF,TGTGCCAGCAGCTTCCCACGTCTCCTCTCTGGGGCCAACGTCCTGACTTTC
few,TRBV28,-,TRBJ1-1,CASSLQGHTEAFF,TGTGCCAGCAGTTTACAGGGGCACACTGAAGCTTTCTTT
-,TRBV2,-,TRBJ1-4,CASSERWSGSGKLFF,TGTGCCAGCAGTGAGAGGTGGTCAGGGTCTGGAAAACTGTTTTTT
-,TRBV5-4,-,TRBJ1-2,CASSLDTQPPYGYTF,TGTGCCAGCAGCCTTGACACCCAGCCCCCCTATGGCTACACCTTC